Following are 24 T cell receptor beta chains from one sample sequenced in a study of T cell responses to AZD1222 COVID-19 vaccine (dated by TCRdb to the early 2020s). This sample's time point label indicates: baseline before first vaccination. The library was made by the immunoSEQ multiplex PCR assay. TCRdb took this table from immuneACCESS and kept in-frame rearrangements with V and J called. Such tables lack part of the clones; where checked against another copy, unresolved V genes explain under half of the gap, and the rest is unexplained. In all, the sample holds 100,000 to 150,000 clones, and around 90% of those were seen once. The top ten clonotypes cover over 1.2% of the sample. Sequenced material: peripheral blood, taken on day 0 of AZD1222 vaccination. These receptors came from an adult in good health.

The chain uses TRBV28 and TRBJ2-6; D unclear. Looked up from germline, CDR1 is MDHEN and CDR2 is SYDVKM. V lost 0 bases and J 1 base, leaving 4 bases between the germline ends. The CDR3 is made up of 15 amino acids. The CDR3 sequence is CASSLWSSGANVLTF. The DNA for the CDR3 is TGTGCCAGCAGTTTATGGAGTTCTGGGGCCAACGTCCTGACTTTC.

The chain couples TRBV27 to TRBJ1-2; 8 bases are a match to TRBD1. CDR1 and CDR2 from the germline V gene are MNHEY and SMNVEV (reference sequence). V dropped 5 bases and J dropped 6; count of bases not matched to a gene: 2. The CDR3 has 12 residues. For the CDR3, the DNA is TGTGCCAGCAGTCAGACAGGGGATGGCTACACCTTC. Its translation is CASSQTGDGYTF.

CDR3 in amino acids: CASRRGQGAGGYTF. For the CDR3, the DNA is TGTGCCAGCAGGAGGGGACAGGGGGCCGGTGGCTACACCTTC. The chain couples TRBV2 to TRBJ1-2; 12 bases align to TRBD1. This CDR3 contains 14 residues. CDR1 SNHLY and CDR2 FYNNEI come from the germline V gene. The ends lost 6 bases at V and 7 bases at J; junction bases unmatched: 6.

This clone was seen a few times. The gene calls are TRBV27 and TRBJ1-1; D is uncertain. Trimming left V 3 bases short and J 1 base short, with 6 bases between. The CDR3 has 13 amino acids. CDR1 and CDR2 from the germline V gene are MNHEY and SMNVEV (reference sequence). DNA for the CDR3: TGTGCCAGCAGTTTGGCGGGGAACACTGAAGCTTTCTTT. Its protein is CASSLAGNTEAFF.

The J gene is TRBJ1-2, the V gene TRBV3-1 (or the pseudogene TRBV3-2); D remains ambiguous. Trimming shortened V by 1 base and J by 4 bases, and 13 bases separated the two germline ends. Germline V lookup: CDR1 LGHDT, CDR2 YNNKEL (reference sequence). The length of the CDR3 is 15 residues. DNA for the CDR3: TGTGCCAGCAGCCAAGGGGCTCTCGCGGGCTATGGCTACACCTTC. Residues: CASSQGALAGYGYTF.

This clone was counted between two and nine times. This chain links TRBV30 with TRBJ2-7; tentatively, D is TRBD2 (5 bases). V was clipped by 7 bases and J by 4 bases, with 17 bases between them. The CDR3 is made up of 13 amino acids. CDR1 is GTSNPN, CDR2 SVGIG, per germline (reference sequence). CDR3 bases: TGTGCCTCCGTTAGAGGGAGTAAATACGAGCAGTACTTC. Protein sequence: CASVRGSKYEQYF.

The chain has TRBV5-6 and TRBJ1-3; possible D gene TRBD1, 6 bases. With 4 bases removed from V and 4 bases from J, the gap between germline ends came to 18 bases. The germline V gene encodes CDR1 SGHDT and CDR2 YYEEEE. The CDR3 loop spans 16 amino acids. CDR3 nucleotide sequence: TGTGCCAGCAGCCCAGCTTCGGGGGCACCAGGAAACACCATATATTTT. The encoded protein is CASSPASGAPGNTIYF. Drawing the rest from reference TRBV5-6 and TRBJ1-3, the complete variable domain is DAGVTQSPTHLIKTRGQQVTLRCSPKSGHDTVSWYQQALGQGPQFIFQYYEEEERQRGNFPDRFSGHQFPNYSSELNVNALLLGDSALYLCASSPASGAPGNTIYFGEGSWLTVV.

The chain employs TRBV5-1 and TRBJ1-6, with 9 bases aligning to TRBD1. J was trimmed by 9 bases and V by 4 bases; bases with no gene match: 8. CDR1 and CDR2 from the germline V gene are SGHRS and YFSETQ. The CDR3 totals 15 residues. CDR3 in amino acids: CASSQQGAFGSPLHF. The CDR3 nucleotides read TGCGCCAGCAGCCAACAGGGGGCATTTGGTTCACCCCTCCACTTT. Full variable domain (rest looked up from reference TRBV5-1 and TRBJ1-6): KAGVTQTPRYLIKTRGQQVTLSCSPISGHRSVSWYQQTPGQGLQFLFEYFSETQRNKGNFPGRFSGRQFSNSRSEMNVSTLELGDSALYLCASSQQGAFGSPLHFGNGTRLTVT.

J is TRBJ2-7 and V is TRBV9, with D uncertain. This CDR3 contains 14 residues. The ends were cut back, 0 bases at V and 4 bases at J, with 11 bases in the middle. The germline CDR1 and CDR2 sequences are SGDLS and YYNGEE. CDR3 DNA: TGTGCCAGCAGCGTAGGTTCGACTGAATACGAGCAGTACTTC. Translation: CASSVGSTEYEQYF.

The chain combines TRBV27 with TRBJ1-5; weak D call: TRBD1 (6 bases). The CDR3 totals 13 residues. Germline V CDR1 and CDR2: MNHEY, SMNVEV (reference sequence). V was shortened by 8 bases and J by 1 base, with 9 bases between the two germline ends. The chain's CDR3 is CASSGQSNQPQHF. CDR3 coding DNA: TGTGCCAGCTCGGGACAAAGCAATCAGCCCCAGCATTTT.

The gene calls are TRBV7-9 and TRBJ1-2; D is unclear. The CDR3 runs 14 residues. V was trimmed by 0 bases and J by 1 base, leaving 6 bases between them. Germline V CDR1 and CDR2: SEHNR, FQNEAQ (reference sequence). CDR3 protein: CASSLAPNNYGYTF. The CDR3 DNA reads TGTGCCAGCAGCTTAGCGCCGAATAACTATGGCTACACCTTC.

This rearrangement joins TRBV23-1 to TRBJ2-3; a possible D gene is TRBD2 (7 bases). TRBV23-1 is an ORF, and what it does is uncertain. V was trimmed by 8 bases and J by 4 bases, leaving 16 bases between them. The CDR3 length is 14 residues. The CDR3 reads CASARTGGADTQYF. CDR3 coding DNA: TGCGCCAGCGCTAGGACGGGGGGCGCAGATACGCAGTATTTT.

The chain recombines TRBV25-1 with TRBJ1-4; no definite D call. The CDR3 extends over 14 amino acids. V was shortened by 4 bases and J by 3 bases, with 9 bases between the two germline ends. Germline CDR1 is MGHDK and CDR2 is SYGVNS. The CDR3 loop is CASSGINSNEKLFF. In nucleotides, the CDR3 is TGTGCCAGCAGTGGCATAAATTCTAATGAAAAACTGTTTTTT. The whole variable domain, filled in from reference TRBV25-1 and TRBJ1-4, reads EADIYQTPRYLVIGTGKKITLECSQTMGHDKMYWYQQDPGMELHLIHYSYGVNSTEKGDLSSESTVSRIRTEHFPLTLESARPSHTSQYLCASSGINSNEKLFFGSGTQLSVL.

The chain employs TRBV6-2 or TRBV6-3 and TRBJ1-2, with 7 positions matching TRBD1. Trimming cost V 0 bases and J 4 bases; bases outside gene matches: 8. CDR1 is MNHEY, CDR2 SVGEGT, per germline. The CDR3 has 16 amino acids. In DNA form, the CDR3 reads TGTGCCAGCAGTTACTCGTCGAGGGGGCGCGGCTATGGCTACACCTTC. This encodes CASSYSSRGRGYGYTF.

The gene calls are TRBV9 and TRBJ2-7, with 7 bases matching TRBD1. This CDR3 has 14 amino acids. V shed 4 bases, J shed 4 bases, and the junction held 8 bases outside the gene matches. From germline, CDR1 is SGDLS and CDR2 YYNGEE. CDR3 nucleotide sequence: TGTGCCAGCAGCAAAGGACAGGTACCATACGAGCAGTACTTC. Its translation: CASSKGQVPYEQYF.

V usage is TRBV21-1 and J usage is TRBJ1-5. TRBV21-1 is a listed pseudogene. This CDR3 has 17 amino acids. In nucleotides, the CDR3 is TGTGCCATGATGCGGGCGGGAAGGGGGAAGAGGGGTCAGCCCCAGCATTTT. It codes for CAMMRAGRGKRGQPQHF.

This chain links TRBV2 with TRBJ2-7; possible D gene TRBD1, 5 bases. The germline V gene has CDR1 SNHLY and CDR2 FYNNEI. V shed 6 bases and J shed 0 bases, with 27 bases lying between them. This CDR3 is 19 amino acids long. The chain's CDR3 is CASRPLVTESYLSSYEQYF. CDR3 coding DNA: TGTGCCAGCAGACCCCTGGTGACAGAGAGCTACCTCAGCTCCTACGAGCAGTACTTC.

In the case of this clone: The sample has other DNA sequences that encode this CDR3 too. The J gene is TRBJ2-6, the V gene TRBV29-1, with no clear D. V lost 4 bases, J lost 2 bases, and 9 bases lay in between. Germline V gene lookup returns CDR1 SQVTM and CDR2 ANQGSEA. CDR3 length: 14 amino acids. DNA of the CDR3: TGCAGCGTTGGCGCGGAGCCTGGGGCCAACGTCCTGACTTTC. Protein product: CSVGAEPGANVLTF.

This chain links TRBV6-5 with TRBJ1-1; D possibly corresponds to TRBD1 (5 bases). The CDR3 loop spans 13 amino acids. Germline lookup yields CDR1 MNHEY and CDR2 SVGAGI. V was cut by 5 bases and J by 7 bases, with 14 bases left in between. The CDR3: CASSRNPDSEAFF. Here the CDR3 DNA reads TGTGCCAGCAGTCGAAACCCCGACAGTGAAGCTTTCTTT.

The chain uses TRBV5-1 and TRBJ2-5; 16 bases fit TRBD2. CDR3 length: 17 amino acids. The V gene end was trimmed by 4 bases and the J gene end by 5 bases; junction bases not matched to a gene: 8. Germline values: CDR1 SGHRS, CDR2 YFSETQ. The CDR3 protein is CASSLGTSGGASETQYF. The CDR3 bases are TGCGCCAGCAGCCTCGGGACTAGCGGGGGGGCCTCGGAGACCCAGTACTTC.

This clone was found a few times. The chain is built from TRBV7-2 and TRBJ1-1; D not resolved. The V gene lost 3 bases and the J gene lost 1 base, with 18 bases spanning the gap. CDR3 length: 17 amino acids. Looked up from germline, CDR1 is SGHTA and CDR2 is FQGNSA. CDR3: CASSFLLTLRENTEAFF. CDR3 nucleotide sequence: TGTGCCAGCAGCTTCCTATTGACCCTGCGGGAGAACACTGAAGCTTTCTTT.

This rearrangement joins TRBV28 to TRBJ1-5; D gene unclear. CDR1 MDHEN and CDR2 SYDVKM come from the germline V gene. The V end lost 6 bases, the J end lost 7 bases, and 16 bases lay between the germline ends. CDR3 length: 14 amino acids. CDR3 sequence: CASSQTGFRQPQHF. In DNA, the CDR3 is TGTGCCAGCAGCCAAACGGGGTTTCGACAGCCCCAGCATTTT.

The rearrangement joins TRBV5-1 to TRBJ2-5, with 9 nucleotides matching TRBD2. The CDR3 is 14 residues long. With 4 bases clipped from V and 4 bases from J, the junction kept 5 bases outside the gene matches. The germline V gene has CDR1 SGHRS and CDR2 YFSETQ. The CDR3 coding sequence is TGCGCCAGCAGCGCGGGACTAGCTGGAGAGACCCAGTACTTC. Translation: CASSAGLAGETQYF.

The genes are TRBV5-4 and TRBJ2-1; the D is unclear. Trimming removed 0 bases from V and 2 bases from J, with 6 bases in between. Germline lookup yields CDR1 SGHNT and CDR2 YYREEE (reference sequence). CDR3 size: 14 residues. CDR3 in amino acids: CASSLEIAYNEQFF. CDR3 in DNA: TGTGCCAGCAGCTTGGAGATAGCCTACAATGAGCAGTTCTTC.